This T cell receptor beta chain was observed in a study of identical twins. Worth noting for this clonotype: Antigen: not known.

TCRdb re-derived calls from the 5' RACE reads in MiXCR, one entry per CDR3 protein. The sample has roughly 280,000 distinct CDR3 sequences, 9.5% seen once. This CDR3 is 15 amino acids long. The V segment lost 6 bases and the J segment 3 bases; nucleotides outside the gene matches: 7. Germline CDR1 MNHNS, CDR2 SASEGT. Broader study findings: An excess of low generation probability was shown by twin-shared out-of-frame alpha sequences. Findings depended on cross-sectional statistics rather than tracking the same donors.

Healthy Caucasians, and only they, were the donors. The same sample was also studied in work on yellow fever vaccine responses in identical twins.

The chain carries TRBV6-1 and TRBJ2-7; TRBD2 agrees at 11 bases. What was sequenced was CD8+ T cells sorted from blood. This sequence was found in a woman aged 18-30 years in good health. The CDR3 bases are TGTGCCAGCAGGATAGCGGGGGGGCTTAACTACGAGCAGTACTTC. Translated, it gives CASRIAGGLNYEQYF.